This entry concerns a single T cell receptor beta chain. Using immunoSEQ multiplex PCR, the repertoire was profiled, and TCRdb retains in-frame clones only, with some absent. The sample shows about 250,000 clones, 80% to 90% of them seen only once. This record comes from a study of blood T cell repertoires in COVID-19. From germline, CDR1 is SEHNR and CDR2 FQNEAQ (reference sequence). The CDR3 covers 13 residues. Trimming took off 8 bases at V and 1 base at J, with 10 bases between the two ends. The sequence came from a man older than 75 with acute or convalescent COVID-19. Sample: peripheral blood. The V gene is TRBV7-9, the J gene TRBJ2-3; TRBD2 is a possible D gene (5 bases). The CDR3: CASSPGGTDTQYF. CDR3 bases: TGTGCCAGCTCGCCCGGGGGCACAGATACGCAGTATTTT.